The 4 T cell receptor beta chains listed next were all sequenced from one sample in a study of blood T cells in healthy people across ages. Combining a sample-barcoded 5' primer with a J-beta primer mix, a second PCR ran for roughly 6 to 12 cycles. MiXCR was run by TCRdb on the 5' RACE reads, yielding one entry per CDR3 protein. The profile shows roughly 730,000 distinct CDR3 sequences, approximately 60% of them singletons. The material sequenced was blood. The receptors come from a man in his forties or fifties in good health.

This clonotype was observed at least ten times. The CDR3 protein is CASRRGQETYEQYF. Here the CDR3 DNA reads TGTGCCAGCAGACGAGGACAGGAGACCTACGAGCAGTACTTC. The genes are TRBV7-2 and TRBJ2-7; TRBD1 matches at 7 bases. Trimming removed 6 bases from V and 2 bases from J; junction bases left unmatched: 7. Germline V gene sequence: CDR1 SGHTA, CDR2 FQGNSA. This CDR3 has 14 residues.

This clonotype was counted a few times. The rearrangement joins TRBV3-1 to TRBJ2-1, with TRBD2 identical over 13 bases. J gave up 10 bases and V 1 base, and 7 bases lay outside the gene matches. From germline, CDR1 is LGHDT and CDR2 YNNKEL (reference sequence). The CDR3 totals 16 residues. The CDR3 spells CASSQGGLAGVKEQFF. The CDR3 coding sequence is TGTGCCAGCAGCCAAGGCGGACTAGCGGGAGTAAAGGAGCAGTTCTTC.

In this sample, this clonotype turned up a few times. V usage is TRBV7-2 and J usage is TRBJ2-7, with 9 bases lining up with TRBD1. Gene TRBJ2-4 matches the end of the DNA better, so the J call may be wrong. This CDR3 has 16 residues. The germline CDR1 and CDR2 sequences are SGHTA and FQGNSA. CDR3 loop: CASSAPGTGYRNIQYF. In DNA, the CDR3 is TGTGCCAGCAGCGCGCCTGGGACAGGGTACAGGAACATTCAGTACTTC.

This chain connects TRBV4-1 to TRBJ2-7; the D is unclear. Per the germline V gene, CDR1 is MGHRA and CDR2 is YSYEKL. Trimming pared 3 bases from V and 3 bases from J, leaving 12 bases between. This CDR3 contains 14 residues. The CDR3 is CASSHSLGVYEQYF. The CDR3 DNA is TGCGCCAGCAGCCATAGCTTGGGTGTCTACGAGCAGTACTTC.